In its sample, the clone carrying this T cell receptor (beta chain) was seen a few times. At one of its ends the junction is not consistent with the germline gene, which may arise from a read error. This CDR3 region has 13 residues. From germline, CDR1 is SGHRS and CDR2 YFSETQ. Listed TCR primers, together with previously described methods, were used for the bulk TCR libraries. TCRdb re-analysed the PCR reads in MiXCR, keeping a single row per CDR3 protein. The table includes about half a million distinct CDR3 sequences, over 20% detected once. This sample is part of a study of molecular identifiers for immune sequencing clone quantification.

The sequence came from a human donor in good health. Some libraries in this study had Jurkat cell RNA spiked in. Sequences were obtained from naive CD8+ T cells from blood, with Jurkat cell RNA spiked in. This sample's subset: FACS-sorted CD8+CD4-CCR7+CD45RA+ naive T cells. This rearrangement joins TRBV5-1 to TRBJ2-7; perhaps TRBD1 as D (5 bases). CDR3 amino acids: CASSWQGSYEQYF. The DNA of the CDR3 is TGTGCCAGCAGCTGGCAGGGTTCGTACGAGCAGTACTTC. The entire variable domain, with the rest obtained from reference TRBV5-1 and TRBJ2-7, is as follows: KAGVTQTPRYLIKTRGQQVTLSCSPISGHRSVSWYQQTPGQGLQFLFEYFSETQRNKGNFPGRFSGRQFSNSRSEMNVSTLELGDSALYLCASSWQGSYEQYFGPGTRLTVT.